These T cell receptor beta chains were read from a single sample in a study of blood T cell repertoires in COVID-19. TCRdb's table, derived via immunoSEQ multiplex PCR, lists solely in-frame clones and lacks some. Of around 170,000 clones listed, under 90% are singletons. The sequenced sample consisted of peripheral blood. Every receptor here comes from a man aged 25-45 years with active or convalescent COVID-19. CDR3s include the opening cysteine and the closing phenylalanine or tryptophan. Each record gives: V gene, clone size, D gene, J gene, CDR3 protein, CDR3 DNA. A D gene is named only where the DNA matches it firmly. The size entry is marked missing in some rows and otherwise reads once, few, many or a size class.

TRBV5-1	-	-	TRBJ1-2	CASSSEGGRRVNYGYTF	TGCGCCAGCAGCTCTGAGGGGGGGCGCCGGGTGAACTATGGCTACACCTTC
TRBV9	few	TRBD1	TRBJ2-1	CASSVGRGSYNEQFF	TGTGCCAGCAGCGTAGGCAGGGGGTCCTACAATGAGCAGTTCTTC
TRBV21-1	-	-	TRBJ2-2	CTNGGEAGELFF	TGTACGAACGGGGGGGAGGCCGGGGAGCTGTTTTTT
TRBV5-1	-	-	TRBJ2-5	CASSLVGARRETQYF	TGCGCCAGCAGCTTGGTGGGGGCCAGGCGAGAGACCCAGTACTTC
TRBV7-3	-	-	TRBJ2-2	CASSLAGGKNTGELFF	TGTGCCAGCAGCTTAGCTGGGGGGAAAAACACCGGGGAGCTGTTTTTT
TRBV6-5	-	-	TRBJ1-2	CASSYGGEANGYTF	TGTGCCAGCAGTTACGGGGGCGAGGCAAATGGCTACACCTTC
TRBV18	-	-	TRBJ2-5	CASSPPVRAEETQYF	TGTGCCAGCTCACCACCGGTCAGGGCGGAGGAGACCCAGTACTTC
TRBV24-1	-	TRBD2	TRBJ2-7	CATSDGLAGGYEQYF	TGTGCCACCAGTGATGGACTAGCGGGAGGCTACGAGCAGTACTTC
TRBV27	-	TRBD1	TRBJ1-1	CASSAPGTLGQVRAFF	TGTGCCAGCAGTGCCCCGGGGACCCTCGGACAGGTTCGGGCTTTCTTT
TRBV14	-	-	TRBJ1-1	CASSQDVVPVMNTEAFF	TGTGCCAGCAGCCAAGACGTCGTTCCCGTAATGAACACTGAAGCTTTCTTT
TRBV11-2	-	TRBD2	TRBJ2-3	CASSFQRGGTDTQYF	TGTGCCAGCAGCTTCCAGCGGGGCGGCACAGATACGCAGTATTTT
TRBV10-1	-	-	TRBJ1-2	CASSEGRGYGYTF	TGCGCCAGCAGTGAGGGTAGAGGCTATGGCTACACCTTC
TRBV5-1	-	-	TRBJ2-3	CASSLGVTSTDTQYF	TGCGCCAGCAGCTTGGGAGTAACTAGCACAGATACGCAGTATTTT
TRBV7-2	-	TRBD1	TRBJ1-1	CASSPTGTGVTEAFF	TGTGCCAGCAGCCCTACCGGGACAGGGGTCACTGAAGCTTTCTTT
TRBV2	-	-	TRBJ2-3	CASILYGVSSTDTQYF	TGTGCCAGCATCCTATACGGGGTTTCTAGCACAGATACGCAGTATTTT
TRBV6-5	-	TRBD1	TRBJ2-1	CASSYSMTGGVGEQFF	TGTGCCAGCAGTTACTCGATGACAGGGGGTGTCGGTGAGCAGTTCTTC
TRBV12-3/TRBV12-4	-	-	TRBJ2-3	CASTHPGDTQYF	TGTGCCAGCACCCACCCAGGAGATACGCAGTATTTT
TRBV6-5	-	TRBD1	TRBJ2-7	CASSSARGTYEQYF	TGTGCCAGCAGCTCTGCCAGGGGGACCTACGAGCAGTACTTC
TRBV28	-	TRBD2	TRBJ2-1	CASSFLAGGIYNEQFF	TGTGCCAGCAGTTTCCTAGCGGGGGGGATATACAATGAGCAGTTCTTC
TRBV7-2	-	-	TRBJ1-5	CASSFEASQPQHF	TGTGCCAGCAGCTTCGAGGCGAGTCAGCCCCAGCATTTT
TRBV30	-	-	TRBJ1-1	CAWSDQANTEAFF	TGTGCCTGGAGTGATCAGGCGAACACTGAAGCTTTCTTT
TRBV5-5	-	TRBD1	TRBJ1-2	CASSLQGSANYGYTF	TGTGCCAGCAGTTTACAGGGGTCTGCTAACTATGGCTACACCTTC
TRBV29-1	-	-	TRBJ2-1	CSVEDPVRNEQFF	TGCAGCGTTGAAGACCCTGTTCGCAATGAGCAGTTCTTC
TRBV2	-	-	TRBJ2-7	CASSASGNVRGGEQYF	TGTGCCAGCAGTGCCTCGGGGAACGTCAGGGGCGGCGAGCAGTACTTC
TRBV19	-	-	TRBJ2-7	CASSIGQSYEQYF	TGTGCCAGTAGTATCGGACAGTCCTACGAGCAGTACTTC
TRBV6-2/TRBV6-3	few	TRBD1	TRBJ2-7	CASSRGQGGTYEQYF	TGTGCCAGCAGCCGTGGACAGGGCGGCACCTACGAGCAGTACTTC
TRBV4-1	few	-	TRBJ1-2	CASSPGYGYTF	TGCGCCAGCAGCCCGGGCTATGGCTACACCTTC
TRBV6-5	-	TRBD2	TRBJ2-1	CASAWRASGTYEQFF	TGTGCCAGCGCCTGGCGGGCTAGCGGGACCTATGAGCAGTTCTTC
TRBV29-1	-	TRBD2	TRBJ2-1	CSVESTSGSQYEQFF	TGCAGCGTTGAATCGACTAGCGGGAGTCAGTATGAGCAGTTCTTC
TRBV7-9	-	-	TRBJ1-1	CASSPTGQNTEAFF	TGTGCCAGCAGCCCAACGGGACAGAACACTGAAGCTTTCTTT
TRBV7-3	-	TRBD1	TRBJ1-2	CASSSTATGGDGYTF	TGTGCCAGCAGCTCCACGGCGACAGGGGGCGACGGCTACACCTTC
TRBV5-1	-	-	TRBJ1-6	CASSLDRENSPLHF	TGCGCCAGCAGCTTGGACAGGGAAAATTCACCCCTCCACTTT
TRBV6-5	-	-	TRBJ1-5	CASRKTGRNQPQHF	TGTGCCAGCAGGAAGACAGGCCGCAATCAGCCCCAGCATTTT